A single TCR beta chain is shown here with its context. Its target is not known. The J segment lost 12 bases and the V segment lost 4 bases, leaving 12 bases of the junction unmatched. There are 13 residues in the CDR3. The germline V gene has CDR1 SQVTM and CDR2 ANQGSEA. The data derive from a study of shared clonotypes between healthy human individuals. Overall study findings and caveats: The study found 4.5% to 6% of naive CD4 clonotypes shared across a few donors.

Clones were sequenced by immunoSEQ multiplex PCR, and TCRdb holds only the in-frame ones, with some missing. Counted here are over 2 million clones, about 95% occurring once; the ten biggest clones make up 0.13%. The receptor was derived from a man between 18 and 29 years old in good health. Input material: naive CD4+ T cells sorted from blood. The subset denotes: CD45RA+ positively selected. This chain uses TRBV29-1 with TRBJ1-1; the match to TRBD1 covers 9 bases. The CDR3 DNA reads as TGCAGCGTTGTAATAAGTGGGACAGGGACGACTTTCTTT. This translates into CSVVISGTGTTFF. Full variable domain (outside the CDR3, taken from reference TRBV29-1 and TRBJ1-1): SAVISQKPSRDICQRGTSLTIQCQVDSQVTMMFWYRQQPGQSLTLIATANQGSEATYESGFVIDKFPISRPNLTFSTLTVSNMSPEDSSIYLCSVVISGTGTTFFGQGTRLTVV.